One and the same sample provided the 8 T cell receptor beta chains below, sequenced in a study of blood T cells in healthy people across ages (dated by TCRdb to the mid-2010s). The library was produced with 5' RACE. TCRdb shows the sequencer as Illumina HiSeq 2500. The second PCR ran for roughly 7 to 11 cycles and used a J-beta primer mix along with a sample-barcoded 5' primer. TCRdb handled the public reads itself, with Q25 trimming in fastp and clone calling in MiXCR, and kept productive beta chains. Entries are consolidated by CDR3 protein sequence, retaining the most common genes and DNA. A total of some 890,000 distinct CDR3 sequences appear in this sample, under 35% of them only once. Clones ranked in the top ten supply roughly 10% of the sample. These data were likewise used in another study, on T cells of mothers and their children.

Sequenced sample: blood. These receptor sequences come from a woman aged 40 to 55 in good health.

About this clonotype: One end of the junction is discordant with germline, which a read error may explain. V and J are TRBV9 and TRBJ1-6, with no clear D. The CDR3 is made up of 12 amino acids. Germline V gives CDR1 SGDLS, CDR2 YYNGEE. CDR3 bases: TGTGCCAGCAGCGTTAGGGAGTCACCTCTCCACTTT. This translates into CASSVRESPLHF. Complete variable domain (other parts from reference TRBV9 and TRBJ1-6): DSGVTQTPKHLITATGQRVTLRCSPRSGDLSVYWYQQSLDQGLQFLIQYYNGEERAKGNILERFSAQQFPDLHSELNLSSLELGDSALYFCASSVRESPLHFGNGTRLTVT.

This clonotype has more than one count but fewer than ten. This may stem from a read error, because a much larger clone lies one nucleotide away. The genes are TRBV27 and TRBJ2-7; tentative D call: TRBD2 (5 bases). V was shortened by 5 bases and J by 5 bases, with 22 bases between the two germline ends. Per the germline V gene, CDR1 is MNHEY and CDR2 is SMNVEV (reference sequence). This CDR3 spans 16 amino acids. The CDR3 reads CASSPSYRGLRNEQYF. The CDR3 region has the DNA TGTGCCAGCAGTCCTAGCTACAGAGGGCTAAGGAACGAGCAGTACTTC.

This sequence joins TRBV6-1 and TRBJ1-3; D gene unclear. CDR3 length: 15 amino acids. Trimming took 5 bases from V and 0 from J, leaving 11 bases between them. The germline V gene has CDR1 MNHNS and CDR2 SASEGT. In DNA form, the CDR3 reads TGTGCCAGCAGTATGGGGAAGACCTCTGGAAACACCATATATTTT. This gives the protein CASSMGKTSGNTIYF.

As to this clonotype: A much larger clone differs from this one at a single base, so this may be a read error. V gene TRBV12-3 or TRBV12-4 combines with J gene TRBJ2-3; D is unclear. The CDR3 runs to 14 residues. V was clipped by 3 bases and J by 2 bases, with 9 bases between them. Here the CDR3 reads CASSFQVPTDTQYF. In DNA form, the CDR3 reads TGTGCCAGCAGTTTCCAGGTACCCACAGATACGCAGTATTTT.

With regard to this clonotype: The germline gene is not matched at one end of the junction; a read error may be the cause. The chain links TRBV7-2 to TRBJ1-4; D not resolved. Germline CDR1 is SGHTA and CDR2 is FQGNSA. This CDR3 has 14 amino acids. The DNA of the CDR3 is TGTGCCAGCAGCTTAATGGGGTCTAATGAAAAACGGTTTTTT. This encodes CASSLMGSNEKRFF.

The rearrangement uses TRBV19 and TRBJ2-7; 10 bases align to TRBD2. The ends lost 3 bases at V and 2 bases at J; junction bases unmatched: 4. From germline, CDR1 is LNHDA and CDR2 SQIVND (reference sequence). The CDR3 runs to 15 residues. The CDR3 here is CASSMGSGGAYEQYF. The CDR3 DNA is TGTGCCAGTAGTATGGGGAGCGGGGGGGCCTACGAGCAGTACTTC.

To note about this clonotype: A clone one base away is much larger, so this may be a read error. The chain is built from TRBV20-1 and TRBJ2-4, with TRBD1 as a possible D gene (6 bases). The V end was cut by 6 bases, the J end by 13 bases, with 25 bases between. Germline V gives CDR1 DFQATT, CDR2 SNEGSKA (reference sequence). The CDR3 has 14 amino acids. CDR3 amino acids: CSAKPGHGYNEQYF. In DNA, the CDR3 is TGCAGTGCCAAACCGGGACACGGATACAATGAGCAGTACTTC.

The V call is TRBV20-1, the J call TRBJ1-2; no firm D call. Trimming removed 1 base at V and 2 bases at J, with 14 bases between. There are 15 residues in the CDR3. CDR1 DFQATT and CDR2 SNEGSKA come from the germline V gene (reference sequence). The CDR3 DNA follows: TGCAGTGCTAGAGCAAACGGACGGTCCAACTATGGCTACACCTTC. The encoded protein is CSARANGRSNYGYTF.